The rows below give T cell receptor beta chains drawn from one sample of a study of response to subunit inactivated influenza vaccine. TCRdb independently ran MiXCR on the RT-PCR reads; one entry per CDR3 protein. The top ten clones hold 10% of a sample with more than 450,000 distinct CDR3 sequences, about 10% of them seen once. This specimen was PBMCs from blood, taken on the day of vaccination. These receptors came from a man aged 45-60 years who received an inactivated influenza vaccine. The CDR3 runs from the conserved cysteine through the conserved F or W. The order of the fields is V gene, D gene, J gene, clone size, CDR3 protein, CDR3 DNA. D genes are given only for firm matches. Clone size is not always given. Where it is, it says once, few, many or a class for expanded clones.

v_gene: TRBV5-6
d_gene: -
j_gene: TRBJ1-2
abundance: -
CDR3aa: CASNRESYGYTF
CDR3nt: TGTGCCAGCAACAGGGAGAGCTATGGCTACACCTTC

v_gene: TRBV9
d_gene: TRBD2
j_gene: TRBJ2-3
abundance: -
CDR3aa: CASSVGGGFGADTQYF
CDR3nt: TGTGCCAGCAGCGTAGGGGGAGGGTTTGGGGCAGATACGCAGTATTTT

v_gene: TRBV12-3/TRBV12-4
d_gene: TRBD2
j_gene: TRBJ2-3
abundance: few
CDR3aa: CASSLGQRGATDTQYF
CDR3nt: TGTGCCAGCAGTTTAGGGCAGCGGGGGGCCACAGATACGCAGTATTTT

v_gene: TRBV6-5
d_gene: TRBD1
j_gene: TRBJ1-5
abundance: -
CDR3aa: CASSYSRQGVGPQHF
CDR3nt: TGTGCCAGCAGTTACTCGCGACAGGGGGTAGGGCCCCAGCATTTT

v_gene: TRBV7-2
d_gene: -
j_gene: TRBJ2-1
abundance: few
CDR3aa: CASSLLHSYNEQFF
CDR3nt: TGTGCCAGCAGCTTACTCCACTCCTACAATGAGCAGTTCTTC

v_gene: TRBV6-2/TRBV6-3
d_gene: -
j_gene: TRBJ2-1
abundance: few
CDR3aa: CASSYYQGPGVRNEQFF
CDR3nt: TGTGCCAGCAGTTACTACCAGGGGCCTGGCGTTCGCAATGAGCAGTTCTTC

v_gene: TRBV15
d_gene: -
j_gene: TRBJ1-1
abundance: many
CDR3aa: CATSRDRVPNTEAFF
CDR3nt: TGTGCCACCAGCAGAGACCGGGTGCCGAACACTGAAGCTTTCTTT

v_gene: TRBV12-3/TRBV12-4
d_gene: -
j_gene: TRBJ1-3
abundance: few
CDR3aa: CASTEGGNTIYF
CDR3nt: TGTGCCAGCACAGAGGGAGGAAACACCATATATTTT

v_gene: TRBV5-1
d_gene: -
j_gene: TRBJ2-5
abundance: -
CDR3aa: CASSLMAGMRETQYF
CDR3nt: TGCGCCAGCAGCTTGATGGCGGGGATGCGAGAGACCCAGTACTTC

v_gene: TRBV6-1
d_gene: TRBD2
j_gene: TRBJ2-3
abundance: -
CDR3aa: CASSIVAGEGDTQYF
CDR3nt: TGTGCCAGCAGTATTGTAGCGGGAGAGGGAGATACGCAGTATTTT

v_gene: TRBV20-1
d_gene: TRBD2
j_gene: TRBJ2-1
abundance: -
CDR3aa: CSAPSAGGPRNEQFF
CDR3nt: TGCAGTGCCCCCTCGGCGGGAGGGCCGAGGAATGAGCAGTTCTTC

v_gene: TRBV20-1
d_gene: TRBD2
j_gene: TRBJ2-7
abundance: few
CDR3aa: CSARKLAGAYMGEQYF
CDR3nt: TGCAGTGCGCGTAAACTAGCGGGAGCGTATATGGGCGAGCAGTACTTC

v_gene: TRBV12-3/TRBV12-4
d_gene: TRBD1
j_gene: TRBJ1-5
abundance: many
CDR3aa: CACRTGGTLGQPQHF
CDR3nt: TGTGCCTGCAGGACAGGGGGTACCTTAGGCCAGCCCCAGCATTTT

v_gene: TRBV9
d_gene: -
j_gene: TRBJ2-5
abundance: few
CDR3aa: CASSVFGDERETQYF
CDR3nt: TGTGCCAGCAGCGTATTTGGAGACGAAAGGGAGACCCAGTACTTC

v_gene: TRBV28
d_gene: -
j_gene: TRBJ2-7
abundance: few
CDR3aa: CASSRFAGAIAYEQYF
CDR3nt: TGTGCCAGCAGTCGTTTTGCAGGGGCAATTGCCTACGAGCAGTACTTC

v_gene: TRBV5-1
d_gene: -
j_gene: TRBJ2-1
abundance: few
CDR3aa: CASSLELAFNEQFF
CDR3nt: TGCGCCAGCAGCCTGGAGCTGGCCTTCAATGAGCAGTTCTTC

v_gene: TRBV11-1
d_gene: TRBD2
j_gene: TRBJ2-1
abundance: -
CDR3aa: CASSYPSRESSGRDDNEQFF
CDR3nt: TGTGCCAGCAGCTACCCATCCCGGGAGTCTAGCGGGAGGGATGACAATGAGCAGTTCTTC

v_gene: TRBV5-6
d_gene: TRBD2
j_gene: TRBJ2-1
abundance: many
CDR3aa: CASRLAGVNNEQFF
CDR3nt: TGTGCCAGCAGGCTAGCGGGGGTAAACAATGAGCAGTTCTTC

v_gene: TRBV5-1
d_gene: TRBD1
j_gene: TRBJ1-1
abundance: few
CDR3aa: CASSFQWDRGTEAFF
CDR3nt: TGCGCCAGCAGCTTCCAATGGGACAGGGGCACTGAAGCTTTCTTT

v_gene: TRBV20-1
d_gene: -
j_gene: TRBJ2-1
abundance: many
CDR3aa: CSARDPGPLDEQFF
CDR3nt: TGCAGTGCTAGGGATCCCGGGCCCCTGGATGAGCAGTTCTTC

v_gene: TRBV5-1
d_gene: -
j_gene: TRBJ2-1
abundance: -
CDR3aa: CASRISGHYNEQFF
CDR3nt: TGCGCCAGCAGAATCTCGGGACACTACAATGAGCAGTTCTTC

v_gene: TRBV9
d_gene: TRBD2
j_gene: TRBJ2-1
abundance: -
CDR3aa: CASSASGRFLNEQFF
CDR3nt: TGTGCCAGCAGCGCCAGCGGGAGGTTTCTGAATGAGCAGTTCTTC

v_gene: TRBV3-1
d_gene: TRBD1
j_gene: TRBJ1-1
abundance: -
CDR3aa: CASSQGWTGGMNTEAFF
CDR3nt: TGTGCCAGCAGCCAAGGTTGGACAGGGGGAATGAACACTGAAGCTTTCTTT

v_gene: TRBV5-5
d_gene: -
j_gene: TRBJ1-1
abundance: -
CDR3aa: CASSLAEGPFTEAFF
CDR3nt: TGTGCCAGCAGCTTGGCCGAAGGCCCCTTTACTGAAGCTTTCTTT

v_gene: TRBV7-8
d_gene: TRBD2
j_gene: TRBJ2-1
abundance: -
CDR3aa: CASSLETILAGGTSEQFF
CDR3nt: TGTGCCAGCAGCTTAGAAACCATACTAGCGGGAGGGACTAGTGAGCAGTTCTTC

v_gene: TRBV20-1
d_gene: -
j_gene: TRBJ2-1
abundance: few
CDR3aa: CSARDPQVSYNEQFF
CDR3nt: TGCAGTGCTAGAGATCCGCAAGTCTCCTACAATGAGCAGTTCTTC

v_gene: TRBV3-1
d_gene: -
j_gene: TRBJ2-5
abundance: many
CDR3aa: CASSQSTGAGETQYF
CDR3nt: TGTGCCAGCAGCCAATCAACGGGTGCAGGAGAGACCCAGTACTTC

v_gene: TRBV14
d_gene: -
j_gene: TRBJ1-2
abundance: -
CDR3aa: CASSQVGGRGYTF
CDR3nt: TGTGCCAGCAGCCAAGTAGGCGGAAGAGGCTACACCTTC

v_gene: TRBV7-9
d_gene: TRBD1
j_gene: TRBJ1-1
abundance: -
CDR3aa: CASSDPGQRAFF
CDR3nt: TGTGCCAGCAGCGACCCGGGACAGCGGGCTTTCTTT

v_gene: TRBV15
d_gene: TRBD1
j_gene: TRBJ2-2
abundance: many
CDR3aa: CATSRGDREAGELFF
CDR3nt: TGTGCCACCAGCAGGGGGGACAGGGAGGCCGGGGAGCTGTTTTTT

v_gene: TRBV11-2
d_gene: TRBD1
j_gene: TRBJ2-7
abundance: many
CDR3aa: CASSGGTGGPYEQYF
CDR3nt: TGTGCCAGCAGCGGAGGGACAGGGGGCCCCTACGAGCAGTACTTC

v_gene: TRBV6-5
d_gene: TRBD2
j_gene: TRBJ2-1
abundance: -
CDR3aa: CASSYNSGGGSEQFF
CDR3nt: TGTGCCAGCAGTTACAACAGCGGGGGGGGTAGTGAGCAGTTCTTC

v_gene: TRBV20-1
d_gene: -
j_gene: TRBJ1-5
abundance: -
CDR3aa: CSANKGLDQPQHF
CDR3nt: TGCAGTGCGAACAAAGGGTTGGATCAGCCCCAGCATTTT

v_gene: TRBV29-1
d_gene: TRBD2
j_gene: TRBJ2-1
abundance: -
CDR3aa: CSVELAGGNYEQFF
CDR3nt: TGCAGCGTTGAACTAGCGGGAGGGAACTATGAGCAGTTCTTC

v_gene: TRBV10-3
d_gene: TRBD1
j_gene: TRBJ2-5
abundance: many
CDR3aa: CAISESAGGSETQYF
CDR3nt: TGTGCCATCAGTGAGTCGGCAGGGGGCTCGGAGACCCAGTACTTC

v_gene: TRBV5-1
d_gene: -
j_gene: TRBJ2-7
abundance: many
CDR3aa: CASSFPDNYEQYF
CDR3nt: TGCGCCAGCAGCTTCCCAGATAACTACGAGCAGTACTTC

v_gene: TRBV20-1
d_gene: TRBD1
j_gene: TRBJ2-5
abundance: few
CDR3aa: CSASGQGDQETQYF
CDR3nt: TGCAGTGCTAGCGGGCAGGGGGATCAAGAGACCCAGTACTTC

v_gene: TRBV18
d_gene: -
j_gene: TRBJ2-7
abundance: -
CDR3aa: CASSPTQGLTYEQYF
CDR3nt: TGTGCCAGCTCACCAACGCAGGGGTTAACCTACGAGCAGTACTTC

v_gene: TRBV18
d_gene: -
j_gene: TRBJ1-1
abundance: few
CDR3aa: CASSQTTAMNTEAFF
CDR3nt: TGTGCCAGCTCACAAACGACAGCGATGAACACTGAAGCTTTCTTT

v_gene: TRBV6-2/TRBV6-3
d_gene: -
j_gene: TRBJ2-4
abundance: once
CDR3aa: CASSYVGNIQYF
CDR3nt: TGTGCCAGCAGTTACGTGGGAAACATTCAGTACTTC

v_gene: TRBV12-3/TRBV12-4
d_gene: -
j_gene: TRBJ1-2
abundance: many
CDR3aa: CATGPGENGGYTF
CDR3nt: TGTGCCACCGGACCGGGGGAGAATGGGGGCTACACCTTC

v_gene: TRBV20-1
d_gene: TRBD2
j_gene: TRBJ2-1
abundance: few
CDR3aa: CSARRTSGSISSYNEQFF
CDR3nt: TGCAGTGCTAGACGGACTAGCGGAAGCATAAGCTCCTACAATGAGCAGTTCTTC

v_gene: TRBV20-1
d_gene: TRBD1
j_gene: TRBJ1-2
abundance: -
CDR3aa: CSARDEGQGYGYTF
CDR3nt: TGCAGTGCTAGAGATGAGGGACAGGGGTATGGCTACACCTTC

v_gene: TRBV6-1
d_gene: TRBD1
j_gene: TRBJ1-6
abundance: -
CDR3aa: CASTSTGQGPRALHF
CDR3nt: TGTGCCAGCACCTCGACTGGACAGGGACCTAGGGCCCTCCACTTT

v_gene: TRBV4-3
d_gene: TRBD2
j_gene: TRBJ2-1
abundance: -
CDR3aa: CASSHWTSGRSNEQFF
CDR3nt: TGCGCCAGCAGCCACTGGACTAGCGGGAGATCGAATGAGCAGTTCTTC

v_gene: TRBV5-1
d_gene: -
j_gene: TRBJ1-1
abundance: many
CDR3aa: CASSLATGRNTEAFF
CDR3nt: TGTGCCAGCAGCTTAGCGACAGGACGGAACACTGAAGCTTTCTTT

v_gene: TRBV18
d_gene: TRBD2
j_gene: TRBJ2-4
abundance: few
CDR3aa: CASSPGEGTNIQYF
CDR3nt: TGTGCCTCTTCGCCCGGGGAGGGCACAAACATTCAGTACTTC

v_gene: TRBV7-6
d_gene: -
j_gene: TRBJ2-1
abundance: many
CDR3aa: CASSLGADEQFF
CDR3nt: TGTGCCAGCAGCTTAGGGGCGGATGAGCAGTTCTTC

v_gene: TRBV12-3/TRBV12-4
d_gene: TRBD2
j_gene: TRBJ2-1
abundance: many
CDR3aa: CASSLGLAGDEQFF
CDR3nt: TGTGCCAGCAGTCTGGGACTAGCGGGAGATGAGCAGTTCTTC

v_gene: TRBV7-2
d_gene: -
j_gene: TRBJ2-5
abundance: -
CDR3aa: CASSLAGPRQETQYF
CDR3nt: TGTGCCAGCAGCTTAGCGGGACCGCGGCAAGAGACCCAGTACTTC

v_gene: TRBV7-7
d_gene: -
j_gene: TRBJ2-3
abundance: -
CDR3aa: CASSLFGGTADTQYF
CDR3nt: TGTGCCAGCAGTTTATTCGGCGGGACTGCAGATACGCAGTATTTT

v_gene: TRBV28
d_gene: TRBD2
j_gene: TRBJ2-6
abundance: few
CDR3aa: CASTSGSMAGANVLTF
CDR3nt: TGTGCCAGCACTAGCGGGAGTATGGCTGGGGCCAACGTCCTGACTTTC

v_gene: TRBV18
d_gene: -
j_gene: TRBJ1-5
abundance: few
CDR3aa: CASSPGIGLSNQPQHF
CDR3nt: TGTGCCAGCTCACCAGGGATAGGTCTTAGCAATCAGCCCCAGCATTTT

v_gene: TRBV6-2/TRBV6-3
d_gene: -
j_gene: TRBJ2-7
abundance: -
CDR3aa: CASSYPRTGETGGTTYEQYF
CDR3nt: TGTGCCAGCAGTTACCCCCGGACAGGGGAGACGGGAGGGACTACCTACGAGCAGTACTTC